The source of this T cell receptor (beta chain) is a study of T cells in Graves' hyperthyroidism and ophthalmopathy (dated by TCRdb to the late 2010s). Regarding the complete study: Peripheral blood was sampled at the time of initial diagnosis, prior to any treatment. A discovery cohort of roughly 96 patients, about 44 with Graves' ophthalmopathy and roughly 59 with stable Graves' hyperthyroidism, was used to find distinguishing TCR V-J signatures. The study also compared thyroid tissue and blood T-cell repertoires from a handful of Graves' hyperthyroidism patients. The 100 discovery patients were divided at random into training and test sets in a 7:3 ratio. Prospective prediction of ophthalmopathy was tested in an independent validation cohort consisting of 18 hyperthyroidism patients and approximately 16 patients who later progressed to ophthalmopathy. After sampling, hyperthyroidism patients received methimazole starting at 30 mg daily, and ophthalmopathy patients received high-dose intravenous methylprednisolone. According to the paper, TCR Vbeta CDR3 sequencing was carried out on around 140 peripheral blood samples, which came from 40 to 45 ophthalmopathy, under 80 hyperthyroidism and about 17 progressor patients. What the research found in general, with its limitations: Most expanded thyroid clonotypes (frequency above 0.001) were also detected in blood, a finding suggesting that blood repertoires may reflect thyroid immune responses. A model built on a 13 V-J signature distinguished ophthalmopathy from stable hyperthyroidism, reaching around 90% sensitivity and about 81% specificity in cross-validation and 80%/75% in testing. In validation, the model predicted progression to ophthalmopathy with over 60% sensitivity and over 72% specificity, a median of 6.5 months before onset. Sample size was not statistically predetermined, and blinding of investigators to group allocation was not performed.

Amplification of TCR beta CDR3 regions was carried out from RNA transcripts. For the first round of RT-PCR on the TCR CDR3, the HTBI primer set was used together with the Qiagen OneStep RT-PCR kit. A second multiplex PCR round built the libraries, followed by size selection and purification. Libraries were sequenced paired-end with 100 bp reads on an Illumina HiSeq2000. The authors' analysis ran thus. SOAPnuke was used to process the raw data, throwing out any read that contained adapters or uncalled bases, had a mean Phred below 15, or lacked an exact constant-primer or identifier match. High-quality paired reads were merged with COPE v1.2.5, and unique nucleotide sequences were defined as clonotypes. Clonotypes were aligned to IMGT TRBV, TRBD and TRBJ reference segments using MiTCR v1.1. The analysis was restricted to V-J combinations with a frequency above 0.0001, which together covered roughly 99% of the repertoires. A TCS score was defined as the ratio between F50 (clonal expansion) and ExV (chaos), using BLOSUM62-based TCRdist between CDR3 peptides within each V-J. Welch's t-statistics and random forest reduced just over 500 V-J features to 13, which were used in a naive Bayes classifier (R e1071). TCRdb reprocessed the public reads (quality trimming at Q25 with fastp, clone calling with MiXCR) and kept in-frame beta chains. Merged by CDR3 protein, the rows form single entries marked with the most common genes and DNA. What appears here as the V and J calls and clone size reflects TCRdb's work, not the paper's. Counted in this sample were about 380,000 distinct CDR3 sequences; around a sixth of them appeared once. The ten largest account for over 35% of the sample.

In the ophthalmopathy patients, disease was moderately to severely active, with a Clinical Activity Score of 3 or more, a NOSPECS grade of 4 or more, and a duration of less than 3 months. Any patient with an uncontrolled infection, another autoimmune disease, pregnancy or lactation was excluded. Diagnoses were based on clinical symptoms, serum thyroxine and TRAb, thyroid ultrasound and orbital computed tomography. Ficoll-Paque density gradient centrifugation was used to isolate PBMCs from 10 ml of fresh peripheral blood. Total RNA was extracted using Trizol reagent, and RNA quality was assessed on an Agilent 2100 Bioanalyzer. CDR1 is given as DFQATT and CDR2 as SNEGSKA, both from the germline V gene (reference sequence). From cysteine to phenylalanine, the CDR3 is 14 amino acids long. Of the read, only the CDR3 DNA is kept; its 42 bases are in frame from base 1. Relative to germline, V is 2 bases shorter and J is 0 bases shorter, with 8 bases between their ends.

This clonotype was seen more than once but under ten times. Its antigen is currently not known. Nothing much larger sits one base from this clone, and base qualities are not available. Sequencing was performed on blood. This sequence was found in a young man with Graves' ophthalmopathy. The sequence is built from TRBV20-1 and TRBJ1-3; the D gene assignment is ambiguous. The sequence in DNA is TGCAGTGCTAGACCGGTCACCTCTGGAAACACCATATATTTT. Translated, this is CSARPVTSGNTIYF.